A selection of T cell receptor beta chains follows, all from one sample in a study of early T cells in non-severe SARS-CoV-2 infection. TCRdb called the 5' RACE reads again in MiXCR, with one record for every CDR3 protein. Among 86,000 or so distinct CDR3 sequences listed, about 14% were seen once. The sequenced sample consisted of whole blood. These receptor sequences come from an adult who was a healthcare worker with PCR-confirmed SARS-CoV-2 infection or an uninfected control (not recorded which). Both conserved end residues are trimmed from each CDR3. Size is stated for part of the rows, as once, few or many counts, or as a class when the clone is expanded.

cdr3_length: 12
clone_size: -
v_call: TRBV7-9
cdr3_aa: ASSLWDNNQPQH

cdr3_length: 12
clone_size: -
v_call: TRBV19
cdr3_aa: ASSIWTESQPQH

cdr3_length: 11
clone_size: -
v_call: TRBV29-1
cdr3_aa: STGTGYQETQY

cdr3_length: 14
clone_size: -
v_call: TRBV30
cdr3_aa: AWRRTGGSGAPTQY

cdr3_length: 14
clone_size: -
v_call: TRBV3-1
cdr3_aa: ASSQVISGSGDTQY

cdr3_length: 13
clone_size: few
v_call: TRBV28
cdr3_aa: ASRATGTGRYEQY

cdr3_length: 13
clone_size: few
v_call: TRBV9
cdr3_aa: ASGGYGTEAYGYT

cdr3_length: 11
clone_size: -
v_call: TRBV5-1
cdr3_aa: ASSLGRDSPLH

cdr3_length: 11
clone_size: few
v_call: TRBV29-1
cdr3_aa: SVEVRARGEQF

cdr3_length: 15
clone_size: many
v_call: TRBV11-2
cdr3_aa: ASSKRTSGMGADTQY

cdr3_length: 11
clone_size: -
v_call: TRBV7-8
cdr3_aa: AAERRNTGELF

cdr3_length: 12
clone_size: -
v_call: TRBV19
cdr3_aa: ASSVRGYSYEQY

cdr3_length: 10
clone_size: -
v_call: TRBV6-1
cdr3_aa: ASSEAEGKQY